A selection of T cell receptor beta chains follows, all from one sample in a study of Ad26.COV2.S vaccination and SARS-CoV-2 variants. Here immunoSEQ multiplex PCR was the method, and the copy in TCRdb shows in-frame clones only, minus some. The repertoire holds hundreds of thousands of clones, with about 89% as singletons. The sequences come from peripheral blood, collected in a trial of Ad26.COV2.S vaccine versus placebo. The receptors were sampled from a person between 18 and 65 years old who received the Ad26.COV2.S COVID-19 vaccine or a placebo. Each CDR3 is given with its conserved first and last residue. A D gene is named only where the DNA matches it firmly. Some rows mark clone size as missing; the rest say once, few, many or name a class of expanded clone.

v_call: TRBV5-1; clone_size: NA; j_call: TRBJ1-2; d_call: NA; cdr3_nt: TGCGCCAGCAGTGGGGGACATCCTAACTATGGCTACACCTTC; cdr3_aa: CASSGGHPNYGYTF
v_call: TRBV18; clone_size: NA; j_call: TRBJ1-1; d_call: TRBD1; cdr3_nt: TGTGCCAGCTCACCGTACAGGGGTGAAGCTTTCTTT; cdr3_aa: CASSPYRGEAFF
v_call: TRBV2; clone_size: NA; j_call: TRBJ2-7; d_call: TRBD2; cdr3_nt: TGTGCCAGCAGTGAAAGAGCGGGAGGGCCCTACGAGCAGTACTTC; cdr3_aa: CASSERAGGPYEQYF
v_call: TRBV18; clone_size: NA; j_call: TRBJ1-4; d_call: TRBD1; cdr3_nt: TGTGCCAGCTCTCCGCCCGGGACAGTCCTTTCAACTAATGAAAAACTGTTTTTT; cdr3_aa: CASSPPGTVLSTNEKLFF
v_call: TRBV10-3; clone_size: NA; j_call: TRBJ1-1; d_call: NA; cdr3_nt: TGTGCCATCAGTGACGCCGGGAGCATGAACACTGAAGCTTTCTTT; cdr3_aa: CAISDAGSMNTEAFF
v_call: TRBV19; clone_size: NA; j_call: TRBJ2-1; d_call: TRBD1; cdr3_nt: TGTGCCAGTAGTATAATGGGACAGGGGTCGAATGAGCAGTTCTTC; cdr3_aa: CASSIMGQGSNEQFF
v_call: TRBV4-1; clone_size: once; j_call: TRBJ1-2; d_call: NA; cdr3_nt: TGCGCCAGCAGCGGGGCAGGGCTGAACGATGGCTACACCTTC; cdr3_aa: CASSGAGLNDGYTF
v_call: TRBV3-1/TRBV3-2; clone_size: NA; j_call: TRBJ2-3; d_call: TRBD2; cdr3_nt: TGTGCCAGCAGCCAATCCCTAGCGGGAGTATCAGATACGCAGTATTTT; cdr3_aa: CASSQSLAGVSDTQYF
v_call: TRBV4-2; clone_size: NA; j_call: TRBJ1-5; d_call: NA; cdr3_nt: TGTGCCAGCAGCCAGCGGGAGGGGTTACTCAATCAGCCCCAGCATTTT; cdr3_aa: CASSQREGLLNQPQHF
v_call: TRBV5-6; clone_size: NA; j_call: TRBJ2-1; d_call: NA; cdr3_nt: TGTGCCAGCAGCTTGGGGGCAGGGTTCAATGAGCAGTTCTTC; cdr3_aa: CASSLGAGFNEQFF
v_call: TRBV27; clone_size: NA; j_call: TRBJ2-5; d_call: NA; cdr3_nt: TGTGCCAGCAGCCCCCTGGGGGAATACCAAGAGACCCAGTACTTC; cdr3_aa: CASSPLGEYQETQYF
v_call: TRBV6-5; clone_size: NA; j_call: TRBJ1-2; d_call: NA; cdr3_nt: TGTGCCAGCAGTTTGGGACCGCCGCGGTACTATGGCTACACCTTC; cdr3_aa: CASSLGPPRYYGYTF
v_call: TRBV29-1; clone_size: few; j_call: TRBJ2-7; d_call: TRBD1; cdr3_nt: TGCAGCGTTGGACAGGGGGCCGGAGGGGAGCAGTACTTC; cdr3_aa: CSVGQGAGGEQYF
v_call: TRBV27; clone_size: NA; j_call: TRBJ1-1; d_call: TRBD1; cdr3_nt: TGTGCCAGCAGTATGACAGGGTTTAACACTGAAGCTTTCTTT; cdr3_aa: CASSMTGFNTEAFF
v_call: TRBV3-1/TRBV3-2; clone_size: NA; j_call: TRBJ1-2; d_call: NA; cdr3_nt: TGTGCCAGCAGCCAAGATGCGCGGGACGGTGCTTATGGCTACACCTTC; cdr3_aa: CASSQDARDGAYGYTF
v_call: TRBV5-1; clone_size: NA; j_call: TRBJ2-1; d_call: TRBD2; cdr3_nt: TGCGCCAGCAGCTTGGATGCTAGCGGCAATGAGCAGTTCTTC; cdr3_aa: CASSLDASGNEQFF
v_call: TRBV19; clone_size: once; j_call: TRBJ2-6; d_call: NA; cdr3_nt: TGTGCCAGTGATTTCTCTGGGGCCAACGTCCTGACTTTC; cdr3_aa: CASDFSGANVLTF
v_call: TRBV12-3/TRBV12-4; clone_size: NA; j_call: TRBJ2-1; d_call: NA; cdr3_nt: TGTGCCAGCAGTTTATACAATGAGCAGTTCTTC; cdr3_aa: CASSLYNEQFF
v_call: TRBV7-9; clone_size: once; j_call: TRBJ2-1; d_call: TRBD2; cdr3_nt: TGTGCCAGCAGCCCCGTGGGGCTAGCGGGAGTCAATGAGCAGTTCTTC; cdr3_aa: CASSPVGLAGVNEQFF
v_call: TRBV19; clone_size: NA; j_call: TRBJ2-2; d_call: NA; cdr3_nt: TGTGCCAGTAGGAACACCGGGGAGCTGTTTTTT; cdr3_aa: CASRNTGELFF
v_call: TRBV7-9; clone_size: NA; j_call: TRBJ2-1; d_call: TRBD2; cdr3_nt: TGTGCCAGCAGCTTAACTAGCGGATACAATGAGCAGTTCTTC; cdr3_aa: CASSLTSGYNEQFF
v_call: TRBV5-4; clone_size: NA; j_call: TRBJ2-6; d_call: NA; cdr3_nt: TGTGCCAGCAGCATCGATGGGGCCTCTGGGGCCAACGTCCTGACTTTC; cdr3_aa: CASSIDGASGANVLTF
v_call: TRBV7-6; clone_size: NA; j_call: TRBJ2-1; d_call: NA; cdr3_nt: TGTGCCAGCAGCCAGAACCCAGGCGCCTACAATGAGCAGTTCTTC; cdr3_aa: CASSQNPGAYNEQFF
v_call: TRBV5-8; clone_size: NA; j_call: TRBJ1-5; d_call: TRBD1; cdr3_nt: TGTGCCAGCAGCCCCTGGACAGGGGCAAAATATCAGCCCCAGCATTTT; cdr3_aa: CASSPWTGAKYQPQHF
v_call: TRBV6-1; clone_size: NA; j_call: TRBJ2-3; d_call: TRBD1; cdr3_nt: TGTGCCAGCAGTGTGGAGGACAGGGGCCCGGGGGGTACGCAGTATTTT; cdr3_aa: CASSVEDRGPGGTQYF
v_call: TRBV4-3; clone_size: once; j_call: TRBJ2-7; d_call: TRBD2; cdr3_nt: TGCGCCAGCAGCCAAGATCGGGGGGTCGACTACGAGCAGTACTTC; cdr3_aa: CASSQDRGVDYEQYF
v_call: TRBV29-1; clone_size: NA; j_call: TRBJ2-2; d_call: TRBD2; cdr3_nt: TGCAGCGTGGCCGGTGCGGGGGATTCCACCGGGGAGCTGTTTTTT; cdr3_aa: CSVAGAGDSTGELFF
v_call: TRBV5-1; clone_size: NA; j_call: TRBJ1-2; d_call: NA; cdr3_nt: TGCGCCAGCAGCTTCAGACCGGACAGCTCAAACTATGGCTACACCTTC; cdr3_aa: CASSFRPDSSNYGYTF
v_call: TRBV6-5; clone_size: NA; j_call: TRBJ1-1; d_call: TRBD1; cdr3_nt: TGTGCCAGCAGTCTGACAGGGAGGAACACTGAAGCTTTCTTT; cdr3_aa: CASSLTGRNTEAFF
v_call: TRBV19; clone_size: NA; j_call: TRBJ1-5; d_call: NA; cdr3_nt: TGTGCCAGTAGTATAGGGGACCCCATATGGCCCCAGCATTTT; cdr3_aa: CASSIGDPIWPQHF
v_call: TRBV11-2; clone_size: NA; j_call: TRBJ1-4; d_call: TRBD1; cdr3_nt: TGTGCCAGCAGCTTGACAGGGGGGACGACTAATGAAAAACTGTTTTTT; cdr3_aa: CASSLTGGTTNEKLFF
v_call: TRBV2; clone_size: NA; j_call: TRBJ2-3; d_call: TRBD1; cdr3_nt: TGTGCCAGCACCCCCCCCCGGGACAGGGGCACAGATACGCAGTATTTT; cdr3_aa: CASTPPRDRGTDTQYF
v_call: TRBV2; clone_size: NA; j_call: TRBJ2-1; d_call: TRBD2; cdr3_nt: TGTGCCAGCACGGAGATAGCGGGGAGCTCCTACAATGAGCAGTTCTTC; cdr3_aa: CASTEIAGSSYNEQFF
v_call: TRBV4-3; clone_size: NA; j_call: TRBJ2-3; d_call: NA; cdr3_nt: TGCGCCAGCGGGCGAGGTTCTCGCACAGATACGCAGTATTTT; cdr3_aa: CASGRGSRTDTQYF
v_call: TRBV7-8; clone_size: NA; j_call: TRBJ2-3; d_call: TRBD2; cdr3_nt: TGTGCCAGCAGCTTAGGAAGCGGGGTTGGGACAGATACGCAGTATTTT; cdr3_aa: CASSLGSGVGTDTQYF
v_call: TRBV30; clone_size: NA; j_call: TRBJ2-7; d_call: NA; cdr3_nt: TGTGCCTGGACCTCATGGGTTTCCTACGAGCAGTACTTC; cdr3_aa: CAWTSWVSYEQYF
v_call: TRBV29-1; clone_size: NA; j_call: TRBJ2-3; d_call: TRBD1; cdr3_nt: TGCAGCGTTTCTGAGGGGGCAGTTACGCAGTATTTT; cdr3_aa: CSVSEGAVTQYF
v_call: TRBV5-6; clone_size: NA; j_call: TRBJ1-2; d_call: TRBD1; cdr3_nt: TGTGCCAGCAGCGTAAGACAGGGGATTGGCTATGGCTACACCTTC; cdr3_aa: CASSVRQGIGYGYTF
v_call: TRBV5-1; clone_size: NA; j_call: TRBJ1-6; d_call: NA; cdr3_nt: TGCGCCAGCAGATCGGGGAGATCACCCCTCCACTTT; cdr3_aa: CASRSGRSPLHF
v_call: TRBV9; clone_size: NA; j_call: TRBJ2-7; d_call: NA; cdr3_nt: TGTGCCAGCAGCGTAGGACAGCCGTTGGACTACGAGCAGTACTTC; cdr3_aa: CASSVGQPLDYEQYF
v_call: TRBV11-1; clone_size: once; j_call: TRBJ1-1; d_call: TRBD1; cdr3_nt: TGTGCCAGCAGCCAAGGACAGGGGCTAATCTTT; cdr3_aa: CASSQGQGLIF
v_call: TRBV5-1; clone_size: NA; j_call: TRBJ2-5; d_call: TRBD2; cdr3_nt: TGCGCCAGCAGCCCGGGGGCGGGAGGTACCCAAGAGACCCAGTACTTC; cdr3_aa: CASSPGAGGTQETQYF
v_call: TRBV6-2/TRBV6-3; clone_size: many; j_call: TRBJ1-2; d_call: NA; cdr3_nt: TGTGCCAGCAGCCGACGACTCACTAGAAGCCAAGCCCATGGCTACACCTTC; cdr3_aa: CASSRRLTRSQAHGYTF
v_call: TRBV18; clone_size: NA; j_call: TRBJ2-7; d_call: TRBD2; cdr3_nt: TGTGCCAGCTCACCCGGGGGAGGACTAGCCTCGGGGCAGTACTTC; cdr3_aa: CASSPGGGLASGQYF
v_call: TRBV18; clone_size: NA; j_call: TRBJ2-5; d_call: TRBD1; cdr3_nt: TGTGCCAGCTCACCAGTTCCGCCGGGACAGGGTGGGGAGACCCAGTACTTC; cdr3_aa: CASSPVPPGQGGETQYF
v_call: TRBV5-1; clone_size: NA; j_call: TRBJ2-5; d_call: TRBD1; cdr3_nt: TGCGCCAGCAGCACGGGACAGGCGCCACCCCAGTACTTC; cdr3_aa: CASSTGQAPPQYF
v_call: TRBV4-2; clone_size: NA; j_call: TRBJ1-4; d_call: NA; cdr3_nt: TGTGCCAGCAGCCGTCAACCCTTCCCCCCTGGGGCTAATGAAAAACTGTTTTTT; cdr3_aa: CASSRQPFPPGANEKLFF
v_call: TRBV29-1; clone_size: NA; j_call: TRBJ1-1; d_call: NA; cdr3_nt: TGCAGCGTTGATCCGGCTTACACTGAAGCTTTCTTT; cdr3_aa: CSVDPAYTEAFF
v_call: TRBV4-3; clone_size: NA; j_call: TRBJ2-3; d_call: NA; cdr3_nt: TGCGCCAGCACCGGAGGTAATACGCAGTATTTT; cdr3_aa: CASTGGNTQYF
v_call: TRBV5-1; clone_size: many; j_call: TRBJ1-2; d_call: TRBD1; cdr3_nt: TGCGCCAGCAGCTTCGCGGTGCAGGGGGGGTCGTATGGCTACACCTTC; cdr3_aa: CASSFAVQGGSYGYTF
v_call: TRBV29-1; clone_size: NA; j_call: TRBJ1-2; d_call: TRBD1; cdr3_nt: TGCAGCGTCCAACAGGGGATCTCGGCCTATGGCTACACCTTC; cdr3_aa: CSVQQGISAYGYTF